Included here is one T cell receptor (beta chain) sequence, with context. Its antigen is currently unknown. The data stem from a study of radiotherapy plus CTLA-4 blockade in lung cancer. The V gene's germline CDR1 is SNHLY and CDR2 FYNNEI. The CDR3 loop spans 16 amino acids. Trimming cost V 6 bases and J 6 bases; bases outside gene matches: 8. Study-wide findings and caveats: In blood, TCR clones derived from the tumor expanded after radiotherapy plus ipilimumab.

Produced via immunoSEQ multiplex PCR; TCRdb's table is partial and in-frame only. The sample lists approximately 85,000 clones, around four fifths occurring once. This clonotype was sampled from a human donor with non-small cell lung cancer that progressed on radiotherapy plus ipilimumab. The sample was peripheral blood, taken from a patient treated with radiotherapy plus ipilimumab. V is TRBV2 and J is TRBJ2-3, with 14 bases lining up with TRBD2. The CDR3 loop is CASRKGGTSGSDTQYF. The CDR3 nucleotides read TGTGCCAGCAGGAAAGGAGGGACTAGCGGGAGCGATACGCAGTATTTT. Based on the CDR3 plus reference TRBV2 and TRBJ2-3, the full variable domain is EPEVTQTPSHQVTQMGQEVILRCVPISNHLYFYWYRQILGQKVEFLVSFYNNEISEKSEIFDDQFSVERPDGSNFTLKIRSTKLEDSAMYFCASRKGGTSGSDTQYFGPGTRLTVL.